Presented here are 6 T cell receptor beta chains from one specimen sequenced in a study of shared clonotypes between healthy human individuals. Naive CD8 isolation took CD45RO-negative cells positively selected for CCR7 and excluded terminally differentiated effector memory CD45RA+ cells. Sequencing was performed with immunoSEQ multiplex PCR; in TCRdb, only in-frame clones are kept and a portion is missing. This table has about 1.9 million clones, about 93% appearing once. The sample was naive CD8+ T cells from PBMCs. These receptors were taken from a man between 18 and 29 years old in good health. Some clones in this sample may be carry-over from other donors' samples.

This chain joins TRBV25-1 and TRBJ1-5; D is ambiguous. Germline CDR1 reads MGHDK; CDR2 reads SYGVNS. V lost 3 bases and J lost 11, with 11 bases in between. This CDR3 spans 12 amino acids. The CDR3 region is CASSESGSAQHF. Written as DNA, the CDR3 is TGTGCCAGCAGTGAGAGTGGATCTGCCCAGCATTTT.

The genes are TRBV11-2 and TRBJ2-1; D perhaps matches TRBD2 (6 bases). Germline assignment: CDR1 SGHAT and CDR2 FQNNGV. Deletions cut 3 bases from V and 3 bases from J, with 18 bases between. The CDR3 spans 17 residues. The CDR3 DNA reads TGTGCCAGCAGCTTGGCCGGGACTCGCGCCTTCTACAATGAGCAGTTCTTC. This codes for CASSLAGTRAFYNEQFF.

This chain joins TRBV5-8 and TRBJ2-5; TRBD2 is a possible D gene (6 bases). Trimming removed 4 bases at V and 5 bases at J, with 21 bases between. CDR3 length: 16 residues. Germline V CDR1 and CDR2: SGHTS, YDEGEE. CDR3 amino acids: CASSPSGTPNWETQYF. The CDR3 nucleotides are TGTGCCAGCAGCCCCTCCGGGACTCCTAACTGGGAGACCCAGTACTTC.

The V call is TRBV7-3, the J call TRBJ2-2; either TRBD1 or TRBD2 may supply D (5 bases each). Trimming left V 5 bases short and J 4 bases short, with 17 bases between. Germline lookup yields CDR1 SGHTA and CDR2 FQGTGA. This CDR3 comprises 16 residues. The CDR3 sequence: CASSHSRDGGTGELFF. CDR3 nucleotides: TGTGCCAGCAGCCATTCCCGGGACGGAGGCACCGGGGAGCTGTTTTTT.

This clone was seen a few times. Other DNA sequences in the same sample also yield this CDR3. J is TRBJ1-1 and V is TRBV7-9, with D hard to call. This CDR3 comprises 13 residues. V lost 0 bases and J lost 1, with 3 bases in between. Germline V gene sequence: CDR1 SEHNR, CDR2 FQNEAQ (reference sequence). CDR3 sequence reads: CASSLAGNTEAFF. The CDR3 region has the DNA TGTGCCAGCAGCTTAGCAGGGAACACTGAAGCTTTCTTT.

The chain has TRBV5-1 and TRBJ2-7; D is possibly TRBD1 or TRBD2 (5 bases each). The CDR3 consists of 14 residues. Trimming stripped 6 bases from V and 7 bases from J, with 20 bases between. CDR1 SGHRS and CDR2 YFSETQ come from the germline V gene. The chain's CDR3 is CASTGTDAPIEQYF. In DNA, the CDR3 is TGCGCCAGCACCGGGACGGACGCCCCTATTGAGCAGTACTTC.